This T cell receptor beta chain derives from a study of cytomegalovirus exposure and HLA in healthy donors. The study, taken as a whole, reports: Donors belonging to an Asian-associated ancestry cluster reportedly showed fewer N-insertions in productive TCRs than the roughly 680-donor mean, according to what a later analysis found. In a later analysis, TCR association rates varied by HLA locus: DRB1 most, HLA-C fewest.

This clone was seen only a few times. The antigen remains unidentified. PCR amplification relied on 60 Vbeta primers (plus 13 Jbeta primers). Method: immunoSEQ multiplex PCR; TCRdb's copy keeps in-frame clones and lacks some. This sample carries 100,000 to 150,000 clones, roughly 10% of them seen once, and the ten largest clones take approximately 4.4%. The sample comprised PBMCs. This TCR was sampled from a woman aged 18-29 years in good health and CMV-seropositive.

DNA for the CDR3: TGTGCCTACAAACGCCCAGAGACCCAGTACTTC. This codes for CAYKRPETQYF. The genes are TRBV30 and TRBJ2-5; D remains unclear. Trimming stripped 7 bases from V and 4 bases from J, with 10 bases between. CDR1 is GTSNPN, CDR2 SVGIG, per germline (reference sequence). The CDR3 is 11 amino acids.